One T cell receptor (beta chain) is described in this entry. This entry belongs to a study of blood T cell repertoires in COVID-19. About the research overall: In each case, the material was cDNA or gDNA derived from T cells, B-cell-depleted T cells, or PBMCs.

With 0 bases clipped from V and 4 bases from J, the junction kept 8 bases outside the gene matches. CDR1 and CDR2 from the germline V gene are SGHRS and YFSETQ. CDR3 size: 16 residues. Authors' methods: Amplification of reference gene primers provided the estimated nucleated cell counts. Profiled with immunoSEQ multiplex PCR; TCRdb holds only in-frame clones, not every one. Clonal size and the V and J genes are those of that table, whereas D and trimming came from the DNA. This sample has 50,000 to 65,000 clones, with roughly 79% found just once. The chain is built from TRBV5-1 and TRBJ2-5, with TRBD2 identical over 8 bases. The TCR comes from a woman aged 60 to 75 with acute or convalescent COVID-19. The sequencing input was peripheral blood. CDR3 nucleotide sequence: TGCGCCAGCAGCTTGGAGGCGGGAGGATGGTTAGAGACCCAGTACTTC. It yields the protein CASSLEAGGWLETQYF.